This T cell receptor beta chain was captured in a study of spatial heterogeneity in lung cancer. Study as a whole: The study observed each unique TCR and UMI combination more than ten times on average in raw reads.

This sample's time point: sample taken at primary tumor resection. Sequencing covered unsorted whole RNA taken from tumor, nontumor lung or frozen PBMC. The donors were 65 to 85 patients with non-small cell lung cancer that was early-stage and untreated. Findings and caveats of the study: The appearance of ubiquitous expanded tumor TCRs in blood was greater at resection than follow-up.

TCRdb used MiXCR to reprocess the 5' RACE reads, holding one entry per CDR3 protein. Here the sample spans roughly 75,000 distinct CDR3 sequences, approximately 12% being singletons. As concerns this clonotype: Antigen specificity is unknown.

The CDR3 consists of 15 residues. The germline gives CDR1 LGHNA, CDR2 YSLEER. Deletions cut 0 bases from V and 0 bases from J, with 7 bases between. The TCR originated in a male donor with early-stage non-small cell lung cancer. The sequencing here drew on PBMCs, taken at surgery. The chain carries TRBV4-3 and TRBJ2-3; D is unresolved. The CDR3 here is CASSQDTLSTDTQYF. The CDR3 DNA is TGCGCCAGCAGCCAAGACACTCTAAGCACAGATACGCAGTATTTT.